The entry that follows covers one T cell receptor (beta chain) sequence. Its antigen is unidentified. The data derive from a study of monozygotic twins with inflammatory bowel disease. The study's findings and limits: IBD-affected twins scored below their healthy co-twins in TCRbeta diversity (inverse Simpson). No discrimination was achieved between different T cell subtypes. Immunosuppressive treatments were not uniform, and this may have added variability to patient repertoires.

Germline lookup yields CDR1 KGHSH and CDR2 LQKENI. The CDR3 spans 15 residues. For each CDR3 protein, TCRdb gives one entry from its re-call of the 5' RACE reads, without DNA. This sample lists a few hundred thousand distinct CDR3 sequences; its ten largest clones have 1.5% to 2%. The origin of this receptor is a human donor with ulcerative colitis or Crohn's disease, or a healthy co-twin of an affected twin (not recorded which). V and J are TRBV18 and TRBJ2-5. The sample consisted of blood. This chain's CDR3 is CASSPIRAGQETQYF. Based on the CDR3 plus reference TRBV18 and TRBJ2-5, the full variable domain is NAGVMQNPRHLVRRRGQEARLRCSPMKGHSHVYWYRQLPEEGLKFMVYLQKENIIDESGMPKERFSAEFPKEGPSILRIQQVVRGDSAAYFCASSPIRAGQETQYFGPGTRLLVL.